Shown below are 12 T cell receptor beta chains from a single sample sequenced in a study of Ad26.COV2.S vaccination and SARS-CoV-2 variants. Treatment specified: 15 to 20 received Ad26.COV2.S at low or high dose, single or two shots; roughly 5 received placebo; per-sample allocation not given. Collection of samples fell on day 63 after the first vaccine or placebo injection. Sequencing used immunoSEQ multiplex PCR; TCRdb keeps in-frame clones, though not all of them. The table includes fewer than 500,000 clones, roughly 89% detected once. The specimen was peripheral blood, collected in a trial of Ad26.COV2.S vaccine versus placebo. The receptors were gathered from a person aged 18-60 years who received the Ad26.COV2.S COVID-19 vaccine or a placebo.

V and J are TRBV2 and TRBJ1-1; D is uncertain. Germline V gene sequence: CDR1 SNHLY, CDR2 FYNNEI. V dropped 7 bases and J dropped 11 bases, with 14 bases sitting between them. The CDR3 is 11 residues long. Here the CDR3 DNA reads TGTGCCAGCACCCGGAGGGAAGGGGCTTTCTTT. Protein: CASTRREGAFF. The variable domain in full, completed from reference TRBV2 and TRBJ1-1, reads EPEVTQTPSHQVTQMGQEVILRCVPISNHLYFYWYRQILGQKVEFLVSFYNNEISEKSEIFDDQFSVERPDGSNFTLKIRSTKLEDSAMYFCASTRREGAFFGQGTRLTVV.

The chain employs TRBV7-6 and TRBJ2-2, with a possible D match to TRBD2 (5 bases). V shed 1 base and J shed 0 bases, with 9 bases lying between them. Germline values: CDR1 SGHVS, CDR2 FNYEAQ. The CDR3 has 16 amino acids. The CDR3: CASSLGNGANTGELFF. The CDR3 coding sequence is TGTGCCAGCAGCTTAGGCAACGGGGCGAACACCGGGGAGCTGTTTTTT.

DNA of the CDR3: TGCGCCAGCAGCCCCCGCCCGGGACAGATCCTACCCTACGAGCAGTACTTC. The encoded protein is CASSPRPGQILPYEQYF. The V call is TRBV5-1, the J call TRBJ2-7, with 7 positions matching TRBD1. The CDR3 totals 17 residues. Germline lookup yields CDR1 SGHRS and CDR2 YFSETQ. Trimming cost V 4 bases and J 2 bases; bases outside gene matches: 15.

This clone came up once. The chain employs TRBV28 and TRBJ2-2; TRBD1 matches at 10 bases. V was pared by 4 bases and J by 5 bases, with 7 bases of the junction left unmatched. Germline V gene data show CDR1 as MDHEN and CDR2 as SYDVKM. The CDR3 totals 16 residues. In nucleotides, the CDR3 is TGTGCCAGCAGTTCCCCTCCGGGACAGGGGACCGGGGAGCTGTTTTTT. This gives the protein CASSSPPGQGTGELFF.

This clone was detected only a few times. This chain joins TRBV30 and TRBJ2-7; tentatively, D is TRBD2 (7 bases). V was trimmed by 5 bases and J by 12 bases, leaving 20 bases between them. CDR3 length equals 12 residues. In germline, CDR1 is GTSNPN, CDR2 SVGIG (reference sequence). This chain's CDR3 is CAWARGGVSLYF. The CDR3 bases are TGTGCCTGGGCCCGAGGGGGGGTCTCTTTGTACTTC. Together with reference TRBV30 and TRBJ2-7, the CDR3 gives the full variable domain: SQTIHQWPATLVQPVGSPLSLECTVEGTSNPNLYWYRQAAGRGLQLLFYSVGIGQISSEVPQNLSASRPQDRQFILSSKKLLLSDSGFYLCAWARGGVSLYFGPGTRLTVT.

The rearrangement links TRBV21-1 to TRBJ2-7. TRBV21-1 is a pseudogene. The CDR3 contains 17 residues. CDR3 region: CASSKDPSTPMGYEQYV. In nucleotides, the CDR3 is TGTGCCAGCAGCAAAGACCCCTCCACCCCCATGGGTTACGAGCAGTACGTC.

The genes are TRBV5-4 and TRBJ2-3; D not certain. The V and J ends lost 0 bases and 1 base respectively, with 6 bases between them. The CDR3 extends over 14 amino acids. The germline gives CDR1 SGHNT, CDR2 YYREEE (reference sequence). CDR3 protein: CASSLGVRTDTQYF. In nucleotides, the CDR3 is TGTGCCAGCAGCTTGGGAGTCCGCACAGATACGCAGTATTTT.

CDR3 nucleotides: TGTGCCATCAGCGGGACCCTGGGAGGAAACACCATATATTTT. The encoded protein is CAISGTLGGNTIYF. The chain links TRBV10-3 to TRBJ1-3; tentative D call: TRBD1 (5 bases). Trimming left V 6 bases short and J 4 bases short, with 13 bases between. Germline CDR1 ENHRY, CDR2 SYGVKD. CDR3 length equals 14 residues.

The genes are TRBV18 and TRBJ1-4; D is uncertain. Germline-derived CDR1 and CDR2 are KGHSH and LQKENI. The V and J ends lost 0 bases and 8 bases respectively, with 13 bases between them. The CDR3 spans 15 residues. CDR3 loop: CASSPPSSVNEKLFF. CDR3 DNA sequence: TGTGCCAGCTCACCACCGTCAAGCGTAAACGAAAAACTGTTTTTT.

V is TRBV4-1 and J is TRBJ2-6; D is perhaps TRBD2 (5 bases). Germline values: CDR1 MGHRA, CDR2 YSYEKL. The V end lost 1 base, the J end lost 2 bases, and 15 bases lay between the germline ends. CDR3 length: 18 amino acids. CDR3 region: CASSQVRGRGAGANVLTF. CDR3 sequence (DNA): TGCGCCAGCAGCCAAGTGCGAGGGAGAGGCGCTGGGGCCAACGTCCTGACTTTC.

The chain is built from TRBV7-6 and TRBJ2-5; TRBD1 or TRBD2 may be the D gene (7 bases each). V was trimmed by 2 bases and J by 5 bases, leaving 21 bases between them. CDR1 is SGHVS and CDR2 is FNYEAQ in the germline V gene. This CDR3 is built from 17 residues. DNA of the CDR3: TGTGCCAGCAGCTTATTCCCAGGGGAGGGGGCTGGGGAGACCCAGTACTTC. It specifies CASSLFPGEGAGETQYF.

The chain recombines TRBV19 with TRBJ2-2, with a tentative D call TRBD1 (6 bases). Trimming left V 0 bases short and J 3 bases short, with 11 bases between. This CDR3 has 16 residues. Germline V gene sequence: CDR1 LNHDA, CDR2 SQIVND (reference sequence). CDR3 protein: CASSIEWGHDTGELFF. The CDR3 nucleotides are TGTGCCAGTAGTATAGAGTGGGGGCACGACACCGGGGAGCTGTTTTTT.